The source of this T cell receptor beta chain is a study of CD8 T cells in Susac syndrome. CD8+ and CD4+ T cells from blood underwent TCR beta sequencing, which was carried out in a high-throughput format. Random hexamers served to reverse transcribe roughly 0.45 to 1 ug RNA. Multiplex PCR with immunoSEQ amplified the TCR beta CDR3 across 54 Vbeta and 13 Jbeta. TCRdb reprocessed the immunoSEQ multiplex PCR reads via MiXCR and lists one record per CDR3 protein. The table lists 50,000 to 65,000 distinct CDR3 sequences, around nine tenths of them singletons. CDR1 and CDR2 (germline): MNHEY, SMNVEV (reference sequence). This CDR3 contains 15 residues. After removal of 5 bases from V and 4 bases from J, the junction contained 11 bases not matched to a gene.

The sequencing sample was made of CD8+ T cells from PBMCs. This TCR derives from a human donor in good health. This chain uses TRBV27 with TRBJ2-7; TRBD1 agrees at 7 bases. CDR3 loop: CASSKTGFYFYEQYF. CDR3 DNA sequence: TGTGCCAGCAGTAAGACAGGGTTCTATTTTTACGAGCAGTACTTC.